The 12 T cell receptor beta chains below come from one sample, sequenced in a study of shared clonotypes between healthy human individuals (dated by TCRdb to 2020 to 2021). CD8 naive samples were CD45RO-negative cells positively selected for CCR7, giving a CD45RA+CCR7+ population that excluded TemRA cells. Library preparation employed the immunoSEQ multiplex PCR assay. TCRdb mirrors the immuneACCESS table, restricted to in-frame sequences. Some clones are absent from its copies; in checked studies, under half trace to an unresolved V gene, and the reason for the others is unknown. The sample records about 2.1 million clones, more than 85% of which are singletons. Approximately 1.7% of the sample rests with the top ten. Sequenced material: naive CD8+ T cells from PBMCs. Sample cell subset or site, as interpreted from the label and publication: CD45RA+CCR7+. The receptors shown here come from a man aged 18 to 30 in good health. Some clones in this sample may be carry-over from other donors' samples.

V is TRBV19 and J is TRBJ2-2; maybe TRBD2 (6 bases). CDR3 length: 14 amino acids. V dropped 7 bases and J dropped 6 bases, with 15 bases sitting between them. CDR1 is LNHDA, CDR2 SQIVND, per germline (reference sequence). CDR3 residues: CASTPTSWAGELFF. CDR3 DNA: TGTGCCAGTACCCCAACTAGCTGGGCCGGGGAGCTGTTTTTT.

The chain employs TRBV7-9 and TRBJ2-2; 14 nucleotides match TRBD2. From germline, CDR1 is SEHNR and CDR2 FQNEAQ (reference sequence). This CDR3 is 18 amino acids long. V was pared by 5 bases and J by 3 bases, with 8 bases of the junction left unmatched. The CDR3 bases are TGTGCCAGCAGCCAGACGGGACTAGCGGGAGAGTACACCGGGGAGCTGTTTTTT. The encoded protein is CASSQTGLAGEYTGELFF.

The J gene is TRBJ2-7, the V gene TRBV13; 7 positions match TRBD1. There are 14 residues in the CDR3. Trimming cost V 5 bases and J 7 bases; bases outside gene matches: 11. CDR1 is PRHDT and CDR2 is FYEKMQ in the germline V gene (reference sequence). CDR3 sequence: CASSPPSTGKEQYF. The CDR3 nucleotides read TGTGCCAGCAGCCCCCCCTCGACAGGGAAGGAGCAGTACTTC. Full variable domain (outside the CDR3, taken from reference TRBV13 and TRBJ2-7): AAGVIQSPRHLIKEKRETATLKCYPIPRHDTVYWYQQGPGQDPQFLISFYEKMQSDKGSIPDRFSAQQFSDYHSELNMSSLELGDSALYFCASSPPSTGKEQYFGPGTRLTVT.

This clone is a singleton in its sample. The rearrangement joins TRBV4-1 to TRBJ1-2, with D perhaps TRBD1 (5 bases). Trimming pared 3 bases from V and 3 bases from J, leaving 8 bases between. This CDR3 has 13 residues. Per the germline V gene, CDR1 is MGHRA and CDR2 is YSYEKL. The CDR3 nucleotides are TGCGCCAGCAGCCAGGCGGGGGACTATGGCTACACCTTC. It yields the protein CASSQAGDYGYTF.

The chain links TRBV6-4 to TRBJ2-6, with D unresolved. Trimming took off 8 bases at V and 2 bases at J, with 10 bases between the two ends. This CDR3 spans 14 amino acids. Germline loops: CDR1 MRHNA, CDR2 SNTAGT. CDR3 region: CASQPDPGANVLTF. As DNA, the CDR3 is TGTGCCAGCCAGCCGGACCCTGGGGCCAACGTCCTGACTTTC.

V gene TRBV5-6 combines with J gene TRBJ1-2, with D perhaps TRBD1 (5 bases). The CDR3 is 13 residues long. Trimming pared 5 bases from V and 8 bases from J, leaving 16 bases between. CDR1 and CDR2 (germline): SGHDT, YYEEEE. The CDR3 loop reads CASRWGQGEGYTF. Here the CDR3 DNA reads TGTGCCAGCAGATGGGGCCAAGGGGAAGGCTACACCTTC.

The chain couples TRBV12-5 to TRBJ2-5; D not resolved. Germline V CDR1 and CDR2: LGHNT, FRNRAP. Trimming removed 1 base at V and 3 bases at J, with 12 bases between. The CDR3 runs 15 residues. CDR3 DNA sequence: TGTGCTAGTGGTTTGGACCCCGGCACCAAAGAGACCCAGTACTTC. As protein: CASGLDPGTKETQYF.

The chain couples TRBV28 to TRBJ1-5; 9 bases line up with TRBD1. Germline CDR1 MDHEN, CDR2 SYDVKM. The CDR3 runs 15 residues. With 6 bases clipped from V and 5 bases from J, the junction kept 8 bases outside the gene matches. CDR3 coding DNA: TGTGCCAGCAGGCTAAGACAGGGGGGCCATCAGCCCCAGCATTTT. Translated, it gives CASRLRQGGHQPQHF.

This clone was detected only a few times. Other DNA variants within this sample encode the same CDR3. The V and J genes are TRBV15 and TRBJ2-3; D uncertain. V was cut by 1 base and J by 0 bases, with 2 bases left in between. CDR3 length: 13 residues. Germline loops: CDR1 LNHNV, CDR2 YYDKDF (reference sequence). The CDR3 sequence: CATSRVSTDTQYF. The CDR3 DNA is TGTGCCACCAGCAGAGTTAGCACAGATACGCAGTATTTT. The variable domain in full, with the rest retrieved from reference TRBV15 and TRBJ2-3, is DAMVIQNPRYQVTQFGKPVTLSCSQTLNHNVMYWYQQKSSQAPKLLFHYYDKDFNNEADTPDNFQSRRPNTSFCFLDIRSPGLGDTAMYLCATSRVSTDTQYFGPGTRLTVL.

The chain combines TRBV12-5 with TRBJ1-1, with D unresolved. Trimming shortened V by 1 base and J by 5 bases, and 8 bases separated the two germline ends. Germline CDR1 LGHNT, CDR2 FRNRAP. The CDR3 contains 13 residues. In DNA form, the CDR3 reads TGTGCTAGTGGTTTGGACGGTGGGACTGAAGCTTTCTTT. Translation gives CASGLDGGTEAFF.

The V gene is TRBV7-9, the J gene TRBJ1-2; D is uncertain. The CDR3 is 15 residues long. Per germline, CDR1 SEHNR and CDR2 FQNEAQ (reference sequence). The germline V and J ends were trimmed by 7 bases and 2 bases, with 17 bases remaining between them. The CDR3 coding sequence is TGTGCCAGCACAGACACGGGAGGCCTCAACTATGGCTACACCTTC. Translating it yields CASTDTGGLNYGYTF.

This clone was counted between two and nine times. This sequence joins TRBV6-6 and TRBJ1-1; D is unclear. Germline loops: CDR1 MNHNY, CDR2 SVGAGI (reference sequence). V was clipped by 8 bases and J by 0 bases, with 4 bases between them. CDR3 size: 11 residues. Here the CDR3 reads CASGMNTEAFF. The CDR3 DNA reads as TGTGCCAGCGGAATGAACACTGAAGCTTTCTTT.